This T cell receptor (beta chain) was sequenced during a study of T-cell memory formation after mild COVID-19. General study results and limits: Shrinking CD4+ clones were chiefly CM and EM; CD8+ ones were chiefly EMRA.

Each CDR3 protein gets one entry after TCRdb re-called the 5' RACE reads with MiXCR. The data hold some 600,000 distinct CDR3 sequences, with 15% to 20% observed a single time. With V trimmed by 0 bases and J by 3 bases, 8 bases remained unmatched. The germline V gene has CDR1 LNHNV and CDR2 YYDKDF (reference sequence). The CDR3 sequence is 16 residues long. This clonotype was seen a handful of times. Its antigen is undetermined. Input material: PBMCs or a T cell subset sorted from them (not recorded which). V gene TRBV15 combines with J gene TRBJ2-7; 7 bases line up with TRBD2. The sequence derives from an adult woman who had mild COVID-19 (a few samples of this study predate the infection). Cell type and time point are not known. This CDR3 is CATSRDSGRGSYEQYF. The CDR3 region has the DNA TGTGCCACCAGCAGAGATTCAGGGAGGGGCAGCTACGAGCAGTACTTC.